These T cell receptor beta chains were read from a single sample in a study of T-cell reconstitution after alpha-beta-depleted transplantation in children. TCRdb processed the PCR reads anew with MiXCR; each CDR3 protein has one entry. The sample has 200,000 to 300,000 distinct CDR3 sequences, about 25% seen once. The material sequenced was PBMCs, taken before TCRalphabeta/CD19-depleted stem cell transplant. The receptor source for this set is a girl aged 2-10 years with Fanconi anemia, due to receive a stem cell transplant. Both conserved end residues are part of each CDR3. A D gene is named only where the DNA matches it firmly. Clone size is stated in some rows and not others, as once, few, many or a class when expanded.

>TRBJ2-1|TRBV7-6|TRBD2|once
TGTGCCAGCAGCTACGGGACTAGCGGGAGAGGCTTACGGAGTGAGCAGTTCTTC
CASSYGTSGRGLRSEQFF
>TRBJ2-7|TRBV28|-|-
TGTGCCAGCAGTTTACGTCCGGCAGGACCTACCTACGAGCAGTACTTC
CASSLRPAGPTYEQYF
>TRBJ2-1|TRBV7-3|-|-
TGTGCCAGCAGCTTAACCTGGACCTCTGAGCAGTTCTTC
CASSLTWTSEQFF
>TRBJ2-1|TRBV5-1|-|few
TGCGCCAGCAGCTTTGCATGGAATGAGCAGTTCTTC
CASSFAWNEQFF
>TRBJ2-7|TRBV20-1|TRBD2|-
TGCAGTGCTAGGCGACTAGCGGGAATATCCTACGAGCAGTACTTC
CSARRLAGISYEQYF
>TRBJ2-2|TRBV29-1|-|-
TGCAGCGTTGTTAGGGGGAACACCGGGGAGCTGTTTTTT
CSVVRGNTGELFF
>TRBJ1-1|TRBV9|TRBD1|-
TGTGCCAGCAGCGAGGACAGGATGAACACTGAAGCTTTCTTT
CASSEDRMNTEAFF
>TRBJ2-3|TRBV20-1|TRBD2|many
TGCAGTGCTAGAGATAAAAGACTAGCGGGAACAGATACGCAGTATTTT
CSARDKRLAGTDTQYF
>TRBJ2-1|TRBV20-1|TRBD2|-
TGCAGTGCTAGCGCCTTAGCGGGAGGACTTGGGAGAAACAATGAGCAGTTCTTC
CSASALAGGLGRNNEQFF
>TRBJ2-1|TRBV20-1|TRBD2|-
TGCAGTGCTACGGGGGAGGGCCGGAATGAGCAGTTCTTC
CSATGEGRNEQFF
>TRBJ1-2|TRBV29-1|-|-
TGCAGCGTCCTCGAAGGAAACGGCTACACCTTC
CSVLEGNGYTF